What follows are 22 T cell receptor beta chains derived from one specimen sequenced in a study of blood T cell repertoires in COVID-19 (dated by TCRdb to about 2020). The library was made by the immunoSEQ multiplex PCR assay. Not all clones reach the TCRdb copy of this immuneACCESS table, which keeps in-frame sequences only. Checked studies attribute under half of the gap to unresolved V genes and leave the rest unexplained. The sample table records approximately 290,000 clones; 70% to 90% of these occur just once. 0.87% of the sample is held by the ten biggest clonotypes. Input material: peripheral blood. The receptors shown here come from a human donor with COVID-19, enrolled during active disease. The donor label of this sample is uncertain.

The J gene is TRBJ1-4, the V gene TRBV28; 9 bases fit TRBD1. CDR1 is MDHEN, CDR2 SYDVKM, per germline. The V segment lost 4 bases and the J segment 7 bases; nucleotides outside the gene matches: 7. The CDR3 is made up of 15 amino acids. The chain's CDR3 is CASSWGTGLSEKLFF. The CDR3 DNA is TGTGCCAGCAGTTGGGGGACAGGGCTTAGTGAAAAACTGTTTTTT.

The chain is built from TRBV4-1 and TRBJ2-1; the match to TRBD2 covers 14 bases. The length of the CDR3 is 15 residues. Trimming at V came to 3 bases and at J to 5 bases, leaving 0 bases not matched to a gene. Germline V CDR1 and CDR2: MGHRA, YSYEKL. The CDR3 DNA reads TGCGCCAGCAGCCAGGGACTAGCGGGAGACAATGAGCAGTTCTTC. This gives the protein CASSQGLAGDNEQFF.

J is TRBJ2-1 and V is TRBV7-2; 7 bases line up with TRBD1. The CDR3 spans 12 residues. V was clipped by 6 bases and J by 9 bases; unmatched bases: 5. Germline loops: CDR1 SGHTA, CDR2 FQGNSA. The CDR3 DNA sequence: TGTGCCAGCAGAGCGACAGGGAGTGAGCAGTTCTTC. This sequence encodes CASRATGSEQFF.

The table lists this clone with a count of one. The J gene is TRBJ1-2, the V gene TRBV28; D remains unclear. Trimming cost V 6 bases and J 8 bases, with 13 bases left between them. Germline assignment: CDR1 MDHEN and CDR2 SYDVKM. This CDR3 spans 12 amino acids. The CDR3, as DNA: TGTGCCAGCAGACCAGTAAGGGAGGGCTACACCTTC. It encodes CASRPVREGYTF.

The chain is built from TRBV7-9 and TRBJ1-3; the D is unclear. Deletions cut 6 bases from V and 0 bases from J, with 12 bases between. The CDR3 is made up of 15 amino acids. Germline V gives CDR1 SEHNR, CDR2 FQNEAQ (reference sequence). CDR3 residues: CASRSDSSSGNTIYF. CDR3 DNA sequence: TGTGCCAGCAGGTCAGACTCAAGCTCTGGAAACACCATATATTTT.

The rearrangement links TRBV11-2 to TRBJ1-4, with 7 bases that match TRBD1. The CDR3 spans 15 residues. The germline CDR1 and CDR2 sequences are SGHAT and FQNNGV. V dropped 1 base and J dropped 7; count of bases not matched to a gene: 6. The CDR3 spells CASSLAHTGAEKLFF. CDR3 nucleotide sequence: TGTGCCAGCAGCTTAGCCCATACAGGGGCTGAAAAACTGTTTTTT. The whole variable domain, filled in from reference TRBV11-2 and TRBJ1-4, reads EAGVAQSPRYKIIEKRQSVAFWCNPISGHATLYWYQQILGQGPKLLIQFQNNGVVDDSQLPKDRFSAERLKGVDSTLKIQPAKLEDSAVYLCASSLAHTGAEKLFFGSGTQLSVL.

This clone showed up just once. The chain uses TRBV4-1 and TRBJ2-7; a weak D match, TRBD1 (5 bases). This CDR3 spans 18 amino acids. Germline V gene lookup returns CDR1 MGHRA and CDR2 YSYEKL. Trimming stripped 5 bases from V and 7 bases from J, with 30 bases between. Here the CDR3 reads CASSDADTSLGSSQEQYF. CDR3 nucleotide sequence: TGCGCCAGCAGCGATGCGGACACTTCGCTTGGGTCCTCCCAGGAGCAGTACTTC.

As DNA, the CDR3 is TGTGCCAGCGCCCCAGCGGGAGACGGGTACGAGCAGTACTTC. The encoded protein is CASAPAGDGYEQYF. V and J are TRBV28 and TRBJ2-7, with 8 bases aligning to TRBD2. Germline V gives CDR1 MDHEN, CDR2 SYDVKM. This CDR3 comprises 14 residues. After removal of 8 bases from V and 4 bases from J, the junction contained 10 bases not matched to a gene.

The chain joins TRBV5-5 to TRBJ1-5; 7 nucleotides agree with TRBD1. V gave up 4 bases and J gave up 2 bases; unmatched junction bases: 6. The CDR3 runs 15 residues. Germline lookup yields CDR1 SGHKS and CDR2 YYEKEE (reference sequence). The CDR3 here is CASSRTGEGNQPQHF. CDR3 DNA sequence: TGTGCCAGCAGCCGGACAGGTGAGGGCAATCAGCCCCAGCATTTT.

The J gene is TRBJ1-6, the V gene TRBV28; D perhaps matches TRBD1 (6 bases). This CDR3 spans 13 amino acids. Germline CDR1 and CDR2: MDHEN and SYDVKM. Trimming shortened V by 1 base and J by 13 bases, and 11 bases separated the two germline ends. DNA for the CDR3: TGTGCCAGCAGTTTATTCAGAACAGGGCCCCTCCACTTT. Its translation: CASSLFRTGPLHF.

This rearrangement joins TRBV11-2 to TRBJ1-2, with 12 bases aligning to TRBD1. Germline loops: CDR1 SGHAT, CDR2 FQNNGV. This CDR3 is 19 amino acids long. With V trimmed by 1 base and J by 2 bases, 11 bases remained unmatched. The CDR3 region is CASSLGAGTGGLRNYGYTF. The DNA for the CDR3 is TGTGCCAGCAGCTTAGGAGCCGGGACAGGGGGCTTAAGGAACTATGGCTACACCTTC.

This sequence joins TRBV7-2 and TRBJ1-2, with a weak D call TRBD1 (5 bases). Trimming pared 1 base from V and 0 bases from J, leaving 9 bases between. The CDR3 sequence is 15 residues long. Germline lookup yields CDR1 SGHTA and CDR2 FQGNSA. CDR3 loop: CASSLVPGTNYGYTF. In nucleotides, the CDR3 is TGTGCCAGCAGCTTAGTCCCAGGGACTAACTATGGCTACACCTTC.

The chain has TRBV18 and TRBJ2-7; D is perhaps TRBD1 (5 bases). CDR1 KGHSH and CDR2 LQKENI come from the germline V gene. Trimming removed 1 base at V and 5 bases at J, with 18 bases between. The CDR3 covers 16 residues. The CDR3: CASSPLIAGMHNEQYF. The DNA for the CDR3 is TGTGCCAGCTCACCACTCATTGCAGGGATGCACAACGAGCAGTACTTC. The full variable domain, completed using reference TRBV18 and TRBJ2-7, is NAGVMQNPRHLVRRRGQEARLRCSPMKGHSHVYWYRQLPEEGLKFMVYLQKENIIDESGMPKERFSAEFPKEGPSILRIQQVVRGDSAAYFCASSPLIAGMHNEQYFGPGTRLTVT.

The CDR3 here is CASSGAFNEKLFF. In DNA form, the CDR3 reads TGTGCCAGCAGTGGGGCCTTCAATGAAAAACTGTTTTTT. The chain employs TRBV28 and TRBJ1-4; tentatively, D is TRBD1 (5 bases). CDR1 and CDR2 (germline): MDHEN, SYDVKM. The CDR3 covers 13 residues. Trimming pared 5 bases from V and 5 bases from J, leaving 9 bases between.

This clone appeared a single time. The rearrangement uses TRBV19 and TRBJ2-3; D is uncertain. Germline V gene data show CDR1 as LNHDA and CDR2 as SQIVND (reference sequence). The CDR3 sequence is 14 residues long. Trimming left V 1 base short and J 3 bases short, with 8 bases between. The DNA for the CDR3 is TGTGCCAGTAGTATAGCGGCAGGAACAGATACGCAGTATTTT. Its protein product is CASSIAAGTDTQYF.

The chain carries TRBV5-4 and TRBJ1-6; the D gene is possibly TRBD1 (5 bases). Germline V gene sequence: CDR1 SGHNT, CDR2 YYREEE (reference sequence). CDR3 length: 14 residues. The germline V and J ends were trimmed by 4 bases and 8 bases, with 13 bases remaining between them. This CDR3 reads CASSHGGGYSPLHF. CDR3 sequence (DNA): TGTGCCAGCAGCCACGGGGGGGGGTATTCACCCCTCCACTTT.

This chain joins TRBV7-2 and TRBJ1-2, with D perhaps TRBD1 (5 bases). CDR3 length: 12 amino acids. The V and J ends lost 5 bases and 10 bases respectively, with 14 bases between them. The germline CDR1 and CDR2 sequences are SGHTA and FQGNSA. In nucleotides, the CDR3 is TGTGCCAGCAGCCCTCAGGGTTGGGTCTACACCTTC. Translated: CASSPQGWVYTF.

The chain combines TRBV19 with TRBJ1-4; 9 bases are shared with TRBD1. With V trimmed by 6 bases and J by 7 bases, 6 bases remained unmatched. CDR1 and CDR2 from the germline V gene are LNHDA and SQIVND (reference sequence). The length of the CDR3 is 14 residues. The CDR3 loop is CASSTDRGSEKLFF. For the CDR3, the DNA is TGTGCCAGTAGCACGGACAGGGGAAGTGAAAAACTGTTTTTT.

The DNA of the CDR3 is TGTGCCAGCAGCTTAGAATCCCCTAGGATTAGTGAGCAGTTCTTC. Encoded protein: CASSLESPRISEQFF. The V call is TRBV7-2, the J call TRBJ2-1; D not resolved. Trimming removed 1 base at V and 9 bases at J, with 16 bases between. Germline CDR1 reads SGHTA; CDR2 reads FQGNSA. This CDR3 spans 15 amino acids.

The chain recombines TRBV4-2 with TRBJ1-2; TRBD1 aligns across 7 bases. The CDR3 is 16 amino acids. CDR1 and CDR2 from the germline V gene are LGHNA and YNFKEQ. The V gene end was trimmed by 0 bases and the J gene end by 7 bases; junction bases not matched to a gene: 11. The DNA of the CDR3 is TGTGCCAGCAGCCAAGAGATGAGGGGGCGAAGGTCTGGCTACACCTTC. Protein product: CASSQEMRGRRSGYTF.

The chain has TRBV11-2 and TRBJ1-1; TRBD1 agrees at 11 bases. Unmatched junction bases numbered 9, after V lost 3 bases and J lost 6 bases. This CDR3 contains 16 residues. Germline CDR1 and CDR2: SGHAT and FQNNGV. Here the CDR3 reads CASSFRGTGGSAEAFF. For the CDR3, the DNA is TGTGCCAGCAGCTTCCGGGGGACAGGGGGGAGTGCTGAAGCTTTCTTT.

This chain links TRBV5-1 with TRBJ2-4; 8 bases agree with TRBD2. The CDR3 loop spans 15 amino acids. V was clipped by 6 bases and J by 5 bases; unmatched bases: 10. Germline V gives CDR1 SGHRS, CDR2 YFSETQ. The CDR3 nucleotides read TGCGCCAGCACGGAATCAGCGGGAGTGGAAAACATTCAGTACTTC. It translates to CASTESAGVENIQYF.